The source of this T cell receptor (beta chain) is a study of Tregs in tolerant kidney transplant recipients. Comment on this clone: What it binds is unknown.

With 2 bases removed from V and 3 bases from J, the gap between germline ends came to 14 bases. There are 15 residues in the CDR3. Germline loops: CDR1 SGHTA, CDR2 FQGNSA. General study points: For some patients, primers changed over time, blocking nucleotide-level comparison. Findings come from small patient numbers and require larger validation.

TCRdb's table, derived via immunoSEQ multiplex PCR, lists solely in-frame clones and lacks some. Among about 110,000 clones listed, nearly 90% were seen once. This receptor was obtained from a human donor who received a combined kidney and bone marrow transplant. The gene calls are TRBV7-2 and TRBJ2-7; TRBD1 might be the D (6 bases). The specimen was CD4+ T cells from blood, collected before the transplant. The CDR3 sequence is CASSLRDKGIYEQYF. Here the CDR3 DNA reads TGTGCCAGCAGCTTAAGGGACAAGGGGATCTACGAGCAGTACTTC.